The 7 T cell receptor beta chains presented below share a single source sample, sequenced in a study of response to subunit inactivated influenza vaccine. TCRdb reprocessed the RT-PCR reads via MiXCR and lists one record per CDR3 protein. The sample consists of about 540,000 distinct CDR3 sequences, less than 25% of them appearing once. The sample was also reused in another study, on T cells expressing NK-cell markers. Per that paper: What made the TCR beta cDNA was 5'RACE template switching with UMIs.

The starting material was CD4+ T cells sorted from PBMCs, obtained 11 to 12 days after vaccination. All receptors derive from a man between 50 and 59 years old who received an inactivated influenza vaccine.

This clonotype was detected only a few times. This rearrangement joins TRBV7-2 to TRBJ2-3, with D possibly being TRBD1 (6 bases). Trimming removed 1 base at V and 0 bases at J, with 11 bases between. The CDR3 is made up of 16 amino acids. The V gene's germline CDR1 is SGHTA and CDR2 FQGNSA. CDR3 amino acids: CASSLGWGQSTDTQYF. The DNA of the CDR3 is TGTGCCAGCAGCTTAGGTTGGGGACAAAGCACAGATACGCAGTATTTT.

This rearrangement joins TRBV11-2 to TRBJ1-1, with D uncertain. V dropped 2 bases and J dropped 1 base, with 8 bases sitting between them. The CDR3 runs 14 residues. CDR1 SGHAT and CDR2 FQNNGV come from the germline V gene. The DNA of the CDR3 is TGTGCCAGCAGCTTATTTGGGAGGAACACTGAAGCTTTCTTT. Its translation is CASSLFGRNTEAFF. Full variable domain (rest looked up from reference TRBV11-2 and TRBJ1-1): EAGVAQSPRYKIIEKRQSVAFWCNPISGHATLYWYQQILGQGPKLLIQFQNNGVVDDSQLPKDRFSAERLKGVDSTLKIQPAKLEDSAVYLCASSLFGRNTEAFFGQGTRLTVV.

The genes are TRBV4-2 and TRBJ2-4, with D unresolved. The V gene lost 0 bases and the J gene lost 9 bases, with 9 bases spanning the gap. The germline V gene encodes CDR1 LGHNA and CDR2 YNFKEQ. The CDR3 is 13 residues long. CDR3 DNA sequence: TGTGCCAGCAGCCAAGATCAGGATGGCATTCAGTACTTC. Its protein product is CASSQDQDGIQYF.

The chain carries TRBV12-3 or TRBV12-4 and TRBJ1-6; no reliable D call. This CDR3 region has 15 residues. The germline V and J ends were trimmed by 1 base and 2 bases, with 6 bases remaining between them. In DNA, the CDR3 is TGTGCCAGCAGTTTAGAACACACCTATAATTCACCCCTCCACTTT. As protein: CASSLEHTYNSPLHF.

This chain joins TRBV3-1 and TRBJ1-4; tentative D call: TRBD1 (5 bases). V was pared by 4 bases and J by 6 bases, with 15 bases between. The germline CDR1 and CDR2 sequences are LGHDT and YNNKEL (reference sequence). This CDR3 has 15 amino acids. The CDR3 here is CASSPTTGRDEKLFF. The CDR3 DNA reads TGTGCCAGCAGCCCAACCACAGGACGAGATGAAAAACTGTTTTTT.

The chain joins TRBV11-3 to TRBJ2-1; possibly TRBD2 for D (6 bases). Trimming removed 6 bases from V and 6 bases from J, with 12 bases in between. CDR1 and CDR2 (germline): SGHNT, YENEEA. The CDR3 is made up of 13 amino acids. CDR3 region: CASSFGRINEQFF. In DNA form, the CDR3 reads TGTGCCAGCAGTTTCGGGAGAATCAATGAGCAGTTCTTC.

J is TRBJ2-1 and V is TRBV25-1, with 8 positions matching TRBD2. This CDR3 contains 15 residues. Per the germline V gene, CDR1 is MGHDK and CDR2 is SYGVNS. J was trimmed by 6 bases and V by 4 bases; bases with no gene match: 8. The chain's CDR3 is CASSVSGGPSNEQFF. The CDR3 bases are TGTGCCAGCAGTGTTTCGGGGGGGCCGTCCAATGAGCAGTTCTTC.